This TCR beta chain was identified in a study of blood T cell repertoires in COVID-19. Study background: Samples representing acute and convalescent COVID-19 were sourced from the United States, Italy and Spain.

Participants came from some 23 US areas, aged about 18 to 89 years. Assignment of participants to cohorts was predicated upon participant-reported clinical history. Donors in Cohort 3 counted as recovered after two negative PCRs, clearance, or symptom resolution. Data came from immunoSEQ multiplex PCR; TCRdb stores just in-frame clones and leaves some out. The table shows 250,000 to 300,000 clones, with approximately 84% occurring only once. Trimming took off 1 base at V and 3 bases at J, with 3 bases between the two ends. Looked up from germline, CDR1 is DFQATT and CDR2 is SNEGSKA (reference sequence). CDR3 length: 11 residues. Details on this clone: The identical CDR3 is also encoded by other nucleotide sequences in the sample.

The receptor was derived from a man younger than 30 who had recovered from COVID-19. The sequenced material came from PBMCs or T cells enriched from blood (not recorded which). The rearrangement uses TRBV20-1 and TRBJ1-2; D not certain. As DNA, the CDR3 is TGCAGTGCTAGAGGCGACTATGGCTACACCTTC. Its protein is CSARGDYGYTF.